The sample holds many counts of the clone carrying this TCR beta chain. Its antigen is not identified. The data were obtained in a study of metastatic and nonmetastatic thyroid tumors. Study-wide background: For malignant and benign thyroid patients, tumor or nodule tissue and blood were the sources whose repertoires were compared.

Study findings and constraints: In blood and tumor, TCR beta diversity was reportedly significantly higher in malignant thyroid tumors than in benign nodules.

Nobody among the patients had been given any treatment before thyroid surgery. V lost 0 bases and J lost 7, with 6 bases in between. Germline-derived CDR1 and CDR2 are PRHDT and FYEKMQ (reference sequence). CDR3 length: 12 residues. The authors' processing: Differences in CDR3 between clinicopathological groups were drawn on to build a classifier intended to discriminate distant-metastatic papillary thyroid cancer patients. With MiXCR, TCRdb called clones anew from the PCR reads. What appears here as the V and J calls and clone size reflects TCRdb's work, not the paper's. This sample has under 55,000 clones, with under 20% found just once.

Material for sequencing was blood. The origin of this receptor is a female donor with papillary thyroid cancer or a benign thyroid nodule (not recorded which). Some clones in this sample may be carry-over from other donors' samples. The J gene is TRBJ1-2, the V gene TRBV13; D call uncertain. CDR3 region: CASSLGGAGYTF. For the CDR3, the DNA is TGTGCCAGCAGCTTAGGGGGAGCTGGCTACACCTTC.